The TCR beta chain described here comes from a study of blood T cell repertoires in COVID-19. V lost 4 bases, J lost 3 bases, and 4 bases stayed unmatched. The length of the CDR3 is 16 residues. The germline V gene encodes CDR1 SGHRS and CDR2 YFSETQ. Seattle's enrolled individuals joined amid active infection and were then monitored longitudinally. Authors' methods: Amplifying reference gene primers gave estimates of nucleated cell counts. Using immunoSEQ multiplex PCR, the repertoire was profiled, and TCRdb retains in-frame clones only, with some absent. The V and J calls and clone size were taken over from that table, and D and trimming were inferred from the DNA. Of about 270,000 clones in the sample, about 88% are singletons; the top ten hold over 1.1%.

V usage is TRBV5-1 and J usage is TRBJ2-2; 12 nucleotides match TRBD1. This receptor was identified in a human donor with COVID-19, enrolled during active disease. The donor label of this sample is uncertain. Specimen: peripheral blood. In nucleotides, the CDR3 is TGCGCCAGCAGCCCGGGACAGGGGGCGTACACCGGGGAGCTGTTTTTT. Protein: CASSPGQGAYTGELFF.